These 30 T cell receptor beta chains share one sample of origin, sequenced in a study of cytomegalovirus exposure and HLA in healthy donors. Amplification used 60 Vbeta primers and 13 Jbeta primers. The protocol was immunoSEQ multiplex PCR, while the TCRdb copy is restricted to in-frame clones and leaves out a portion. The table includes about 83,000 clones, 70% to 75% detected once. Specimen: PBMCs. Receptors originate from a man in his 60s in good health and CMV-seronegative.

This clone was detected a few times. The gene calls are TRBV5-1 and TRBJ2-1; D is possibly TRBD2 (5 bases). CDR1 and CDR2 from the germline V gene are SGHRS and YFSETQ. V was cut by 2 bases and J by 5 bases, with 8 bases left in between. The CDR3 length is 13 residues. The DNA of the CDR3 is TGCGCCAGCAGCTTACAGACTAACAATGAGCAGTTCTTC. Its translation: CASSLQTNNEQFF.

V and J are TRBV9 and TRBJ1-3; a weak D match, TRBD1 (6 bases). There are 16 residues in the CDR3. V dropped 4 bases and J dropped 0 bases, with 14 bases sitting between them. Germline V gene lookup returns CDR1 SGDLS and CDR2 YYNGEE. In DNA form, the CDR3 reads TGTGCCAGCAGCTCCCGAGGGGGGGGCTCTGGAAACACCATATATTTT. It specifies CASSSRGGGSGNTIYF.

V is TRBV6-5 and J is TRBJ2-1; 10 bases fit TRBD1. J was trimmed by 7 bases and V by 5 bases; bases with no gene match: 8. This CDR3 is built from 15 residues. Germline CDR1 and CDR2: MNHEY and SVGAGI. Written as DNA, the CDR3 is TGTGCCAGCAGTATCCGGTCGGACAGGGGGAATGAGCAGTTCTTC. Translating it yields CASSIRSDRGNEQFF.

A word on this clone: One end of the junction varies from germline; a read error may be responsible. The CDR3 region is CSSSPITGGAQGEQFF. The CDR3 region has the DNA TGTTCCAGCAGCCCTATAACAGGGGGCGCACAGGGTGAGCAGTTCTTC. The chain links TRBV7-9 to TRBJ2-1; TRBD1 agrees at 9 bases. In germline, CDR1 is SEHNR, CDR2 FQNEAQ (reference sequence). This CDR3 contains 16 residues.

V and J are TRBV29-1 and TRBJ1-2; tentatively, D is TRBD1 (5 bases). The germline V and J ends were trimmed by 7 bases and 11 bases, with 20 bases remaining between them. Germline CDR1 reads SQVTM; CDR2 reads ANQGSEA. The CDR3 extends over 12 amino acids. As DNA, the CDR3 is TGCAGCGGACGGGACTCGTTTGATGAATACACCTTC. Translating it yields CSGRDSFDEYTF.

As to this clone: This CDR3 is also generated by other DNA sequences in the sample. The chain carries TRBV5-1 and TRBJ2-1, with D tentatively TRBD2 (5 bases). The CDR3 runs to 16 residues. The V end was cut by 0 bases, the J end by 0 bases, with 10 bases between. Per the germline V gene, CDR1 is SGHRS and CDR2 is YFSETQ. The CDR3 sequence: CASSLAPGSSYNEQFF. For the CDR3, the DNA is TGCGCCAGCAGCTTGGCTCCTGGGAGCTCCTACAATGAGCAGTTCTTC.

The rearrangement joins TRBV30 to TRBJ1-5; D uncertain. The length of the CDR3 is 14 residues. Germline V gives CDR1 GTSNPN, CDR2 SVGIG (reference sequence). V shed 2 bases and J shed 3 bases, with 11 bases lying between them. CDR3 protein: CAWSIGGNNQPQHF. CDR3 DNA sequence: TGTGCCTGGAGTATTGGAGGAAACAATCAGCCCCAGCATTTT.

V and J are TRBV2 and TRBJ2-7, with TRBD2 as a possible D gene (6 bases). CDR1 is SNHLY and CDR2 is FYNNEI in the germline V gene. CDR3 length: 12 amino acids. Trimming removed 7 bases at V and 6 bases at J, with 13 bases between. This chain's CDR3 is CASKGLLGEQYF. The CDR3 region has the DNA TGTGCCAGCAAGGGACTTTTAGGCGAGCAGTACTTC. The complete variable domain, with remaining parts taken from reference TRBV2 and TRBJ2-7, reads EPEVTQTPSHQVTQMGQEVILRCVPISNHLYFYWYRQILGQKVEFLVSFYNNEISEKSEIFDDQFSVERPDGSNFTLKIRSTKLEDSAMYFCASKGLLGEQYFGPGTRLTVT.

The gene calls are TRBV27 and TRBJ2-5; 11 nucleotides line up with TRBD1. The CDR3 runs 15 residues. Germline V gene sequence: CDR1 MNHEY, CDR2 SMNVEV (reference sequence). With V trimmed by 6 bases and J by 11 bases, 14 bases remained unmatched. The CDR3 region is CASSHKADRGQGQYF. Here the CDR3 DNA reads TGTGCCAGCAGCCATAAGGCGGACAGGGGGCAGGGGCAGTACTTC.

The V gene is TRBV6-5, the J gene TRBJ2-5; 7 nucleotides match TRBD2. The CDR3 is made up of 13 amino acids. Unmatched junction bases numbered 5, after V lost 6 bases and J lost 4 bases. Germline values: CDR1 MNHEY, CDR2 SVGAGI. CDR3 amino acids: CASREAGLETQYF. CDR3 coding DNA: TGTGCCAGCAGAGAAGCGGGGCTAGAGACCCAGTACTTC.

The chain joins TRBV7-6 to TRBJ2-5; D remains unclear. Per the germline V gene, CDR1 is SGHVS and CDR2 is FNYEAQ. The CDR3 runs 12 residues. V lost 2 bases, J lost 5 bases, and 6 bases lay in between. The DNA for the CDR3 is TGTGCCAGCAGCTTACCCGGGGAGACCCAGTACTTC. As protein: CASSLPGETQYF.

The genes are TRBV5-1 and TRBJ2-3, with TRBD2 matching 10 bases. The trim removed 0 bases at V and 6 bases at J, leaving 1 base unmatched. Per the germline V gene, CDR1 is SGHRS and CDR2 is YFSETQ. The CDR3 covers 14 residues. In nucleotides, the CDR3 is TGCGCCAGCAGCTTGGTACTAGCGGGGGATACGCAGTATTTT. Its translation: CASSLVLAGDTQYF.

The V call is TRBV11-2, the J call TRBJ1-3, with D possibly being TRBD1 (6 bases). Germline CDR1 reads SGHAT; CDR2 reads FQNNGV. The length of the CDR3 is 17 residues. The ends were cut back, 5 bases at V and 0 bases at J, with 17 bases in the middle. CDR3 amino acids: CASSHRRGGYSGNTIYF. DNA of the CDR3: TGTGCCAGCAGCCATAGGAGGGGGGGTTACTCTGGAAACACCATATATTTT.

The chain joins TRBV7-3 to TRBJ2-3; TRBD2 might be the D (6 bases). Germline V gene sequence: CDR1 SGHTA, CDR2 FQGTGA. The CDR3 is made up of 13 amino acids. With 6 bases removed from V and 1 base from J, the gap between germline ends came to 8 bases. The CDR3: CASSSGGTDTQYF. The CDR3 DNA sequence: TGTGCCAGCAGTTCGGGGGGCACAGATACGCAGTATTTT.

The V gene is TRBV14, the J gene TRBJ1-6, with D perhaps TRBD1 (5 bases). This CDR3 has 16 amino acids. In germline, CDR1 is SGHDN, CDR2 FVKESK. Trimming removed 4 bases at V and 7 bases at J, with 17 bases between. CDR3 sequence: CASSPDSKTRNSPLHF. Written as DNA, the CDR3 is TGTGCCAGCAGCCCCGACAGCAAAACCCGGAATTCACCCCTCCACTTT.

The chain joins TRBV7-2 to TRBJ2-3, with D perhaps matching TRBD2 (7 bases). Trimming cost V 5 bases and J 5 bases, with 17 bases left between them. The CDR3 consists of 15 residues. Germline CDR1 SGHTA, CDR2 FQGNSA. The CDR3 loop is CASSVWGGPRDTQYF. As DNA, the CDR3 is TGTGCCAGCAGCGTTTGGGGGGGGCCGAGAGATACGCAGTATTTT.

The J gene is TRBJ2-1, the V gene TRBV6-5; D remains ambiguous. The ends were cut back, 4 bases at V and 0 bases at J, with 13 bases in the middle. Germline CDR1 MNHEY, CDR2 SVGAGI. This CDR3 spans 16 amino acids. CDR3 sequence: CASSSPAESSYNEQFF. The CDR3 nucleotides read TGTGCCAGCAGTTCCCCCGCCGAGAGCTCCTACAATGAGCAGTTCTTC.

This clone has just a few counts. Mismatch with germline at one junction end may stem from a read error. This sequence joins TRBV7-9 and TRBJ1-5, with D unclear. The germline V gene encodes CDR1 SEHNR and CDR2 FQNEAQ (reference sequence). The length of the CDR3 is 14 residues. The CDR3 sequence is CSSSFEGRGQPQHF. The DNA for the CDR3 is TGTTCCAGCAGCTTTGAAGGTAGAGGTCAGCCCCAGCATTTT.

The chain couples TRBV4-2 to TRBJ1-3; possibly TRBD1 for D (5 bases). Trimming removed 1 base from V and 0 bases from J, with 16 bases in between. This CDR3 region has 18 residues. The germline CDR1 and CDR2 sequences are LGHNA and YNFKEQ. Here the CDR3 reads CASSQGEAGLYSGNTIYF. DNA for the CDR3: TGTGCCAGCAGCCAAGGGGAGGCGGGACTGTACTCTGGAAACACCATATATTTT.

The rearrangement joins TRBV7-9 to TRBJ2-2; tentative D call: TRBD1 (6 bases). Looked up from germline, CDR1 is SEHNR and CDR2 is FQNEAQ (reference sequence). This CDR3 has 16 amino acids. V lost 4 bases and J lost 0, with 12 bases in between. CDR3: CASSSPGVANTGELFF. CDR3 nucleotides: TGTGCCAGCAGCTCTCCAGGGGTAGCGAACACCGGGGAGCTGTTTTTT.

CDR3 in amino acids: CASSWTGISEKLFF. DNA of the CDR3: TGCGCCAGCAGCTGGACAGGGATTTCTGAAAAACTGTTTTTT. The chain links TRBV5-1 to TRBJ1-4; 8 positions match TRBD1. V shed 3 bases and J 7 bases; nucleotides not matched to a gene: 5. The CDR3 loop spans 14 amino acids. Germline lookup yields CDR1 SGHRS and CDR2 YFSETQ.

A few counts support this clone. One end of the junction fails to match germline, which may point to a read error. The chain carries TRBV10-3 and TRBJ1-5; a possible D gene is TRBD1 (5 bases). This CDR3 spans 17 amino acids. CDR1 and CDR2 (germline): ENHRY, SYGVKD. The CDR3 protein is CASSEAAGGAGNQPQHF. The CDR3 DNA is TGTGCCAGCAGTGAAGCGGCAGGAGGGGCCGGCAATCAGCCCCAGCATTTT.

The chain links TRBV7-3 to TRBJ1-6; TRBD1 matches 12 bases. The junction had 9 bases not matched to a gene; V was cut back by 5 bases and J by 13 bases. The CDR3 has 15 amino acids. The V gene's germline CDR1 is SGHTA and CDR2 FQGTGA. For the CDR3, the DNA is TGTGCCAGCAGCCCCGGGGGACAGGGGGCAAAGCCCCTCCACTTT. Protein sequence: CASSPGGQGAKPLHF.

The chain uses TRBV7-9 and TRBJ1-4, with 9 nucleotides matching TRBD1. CDR3 length equals 15 residues. CDR1 SEHNR and CDR2 FQNEAQ come from the germline V gene (reference sequence). With V trimmed by 1 base and J by 6 bases, 3 bases remained unmatched. CDR3 nucleotide sequence: TGTGCCAGCAGCTTAGAGGGACAGGGACATGAAAAACTGTTTTTT. It is translated as CASSLEGQGHEKLFF.

V gene TRBV2 combines with J gene TRBJ2-7; the D gene is possibly TRBD1 (5 bases). Germline-derived CDR1 and CDR2 are SNHLY and FYNNEI. V was trimmed by 7 bases and J by 2 bases, leaving 15 bases between them. CDR3 size: 14 residues. The CDR3 coding sequence is TGTGCCAGCACTACGAACCAGGGCCCCTACGAGCAGTACTTC. Its translation is CASTTNQGPYEQYF.

A few counts support this clone. J is TRBJ2-7 and V is TRBV2; TRBD1 matches at 10 bases. V dropped 1 base and J dropped 0; count of bases not matched to a gene: 18. Looked up from germline, CDR1 is SNHLY and CDR2 is FYNNEI. CDR3 length: 21 amino acids. The CDR3 spells CASSEDIGGQGISGLSYEQYF. As DNA, the CDR3 is TGTGCCAGCAGTGAAGATATTGGGGGACAGGGGATCTCGGGCCTCTCCTACGAGCAGTACTTC.

V and J are TRBV5-1 and TRBJ1-1, with D unresolved. Germline lookup yields CDR1 SGHRS and CDR2 YFSETQ. The CDR3 covers 17 residues. The V end lost 0 bases, the J end lost 4 bases, and 19 bases lay between the germline ends. This chain's CDR3 is CASSLVQAGPEPTEAFF. CDR3 bases: TGCGCCAGCAGCTTGGTTCAGGCAGGCCCCGAACCCACTGAAGCTTTCTTT.

This rearrangement joins TRBV6-5 to TRBJ1-6; D not resolved. The CDR3 extends over 11 amino acids. Trimming shortened V by 6 bases and J by 14 bases, and 11 bases separated the two germline ends. Germline CDR1 is MNHEY and CDR2 is SVGAGI. CDR3 in DNA: TGTGCCAGCAGGGGGATCGGGGCCCTCCACTTT. Translating it yields CASRGIGALHF.

This chain connects TRBV9 to TRBJ1-1; possible D gene TRBD1, 6 bases. The CDR3 consists of 15 residues. Trimming shortened V by 4 bases and J by 3 bases, and 16 bases separated the two germline ends. CDR1 SGDLS and CDR2 YYNGEE come from the germline V gene. This chain's CDR3 is CASSPHREWDTEAFF. The CDR3, as DNA: TGTGCCAGCAGCCCCCACAGGGAGTGGGACACTGAAGCTTTCTTT.

This clone was found a few times. V and J are TRBV6-1 and TRBJ2-5; D is ambiguous. Germline CDR1 reads MNHNS; CDR2 reads SASEGT. The V gene lost 5 bases and the J gene lost 5 bases, with 12 bases spanning the gap. The CDR3 sequence is 13 residues long. CDR3 coding DNA: TGTGCCAGCAGTTTCGACATACGGGAGACCCAGTACTTC. It is translated as CASSFDIRETQYF.